This entry is about one T cell receptor beta chain. Its antigen is unidentified. Thawed PBMCs were FACS-sorted into unstimulated CD4+CD25+CD127- regulatory T cells, CD4+CD25- non-regulatory cells, CD4 and CD8 cells. V dropped 5 bases and J dropped 4; count of bases not matched to a gene: 6. CDR1 and CDR2 from the germline V gene are MNHEY and SVGAGI. The CDR3 covers 14 residues. This entry is derived from a study of Tregs in tolerant kidney transplant recipients. Sequencing was performed with immunoSEQ multiplex PCR; in TCRdb, only in-frame clones are kept and a portion is missing. Of more than 95,000 clones detected, almost 95% appear once; the ten largest clones hold approximately 0.62%. Overall study findings and caveats: Findings come from small patient numbers and require larger validation. Biological reproducibility was not directly addressed, but technical replication error appeared minimal.

The sample was CD4+ T cells from blood. This TCR was recovered from a human donor in good health. The chain joins TRBV6-5 to TRBJ2-7; TRBD1 matches at 9 bases. This CDR3 is CASSTDRGGYEQYF. CDR3 DNA: TGTGCCAGCAGTACCGACAGGGGGGGTTACGAGCAGTACTTC.